This T cell receptor (beta chain) originates from a study of OX40 agonist ivuxolimab in advanced cancers. V lost 3 bases to trimming and J lost 4 bases, with 4 bases between them. Germline lookup yields CDR1 SNHLY and CDR2 FYNNEI. CDR3 size: 12 residues. Produced via immunoSEQ multiplex PCR; TCRdb's table is partial and in-frame only. The sample carries 52,000 or so clones, 70% to 90% recorded once. A remark on this clone: Its antigen is currently unknown.

Study-wide results and limits: The study found that CD8+ T cells averaged more expanded clones than CD4+.

The source material was CD4+ or CD8+ T cells sorted from blood, sampled in a trial of the OX40 agonist ivuxolimab. The V gene is TRBV2, the J gene TRBJ2-1; D is uncertain. This clonotype originated in an adult with an advanced solid tumor such as melanoma, head and neck, liver or kidney cancer. The chain's CDR3 is CASSEGYNEQFF. CDR3 DNA: TGTGCCAGCAGTGAGGGGTACAATGAGCAGTTCTTC.